The next 14 T cell receptor beta chains were all read from a single sample in a study of blood T cell repertoires in COVID-19. The repertoire was sequenced with immunoSEQ multiplex PCR; TCRdb's copy has only in-frame clones and lacks some. The table shows 70,000 to 85,000 clones, with roughly 80% occurring only once. Sample: peripheral blood. These receptor sequences come from an elderly man with acute or convalescent COVID-19.

In its sample, this clone was seen once. J is TRBJ2-2 and V is TRBV9; TRBD1 agrees at 9 bases. V trimming: 4 bases; J trimming: 1 base; junction bases outside the gene matches: 2. The germline V gene has CDR1 SGDLS and CDR2 YYNGEE. There are 15 residues in the CDR3. The CDR3 region has the DNA TGTGCCAGCAGCACGGGACAGGGGAACACCGGGGAGCTGTTTTTT. Its translation: CASSTGQGNTGELFF.

Regarding this clone: The sample contains more than one DNA sequence encoding this CDR3. The CDR3 DNA is TGTGCCAGCAGCTTGGGGGGACAGAACTATGGCTACACCTTC. It is translated as CASSLGGQNYGYTF. The chain has TRBV5-4 and TRBJ1-2; 7 nucleotides line up with TRBD1. There are 14 residues in the CDR3. After removal of 0 bases from V and 2 bases from J, the junction contained 1 base not matched to a gene. Germline CDR1 reads SGHNT; CDR2 reads YYREEE (reference sequence).

CDR3 coding DNA: TGTGCCAGCAGCTTATTGGTCGGGACCTACGAGCAGTACTTC. This gives the protein CASSLLVGTYEQYF. V usage is TRBV7-9 and J usage is TRBJ2-7; possibly TRBD2 for D (5 bases). This CDR3 contains 14 residues. V lost 2 bases and J 2 bases, leaving 10 bases between the germline ends. Germline assignment: CDR1 SEHNR and CDR2 FQNEAQ (reference sequence). The full variable domain, with the rest looked up from reference TRBV7-9 and TRBJ2-7, is DTGVSQNPRHKITKRGQNVTFRCDPISEHNRLYWYRQTLGQGPEFLTYFQNEAQLEKSRLLSDRFSAERPKGSFSTLEIQRTEQGDSAMYLCASSLLVGTYEQYFGPGTRLTVT.

V gene TRBV7-2 combines with J gene TRBJ1-1, with 8 bases that match TRBD1. The germline V gene has CDR1 SGHTA and CDR2 FQGNSA. This CDR3 is 15 amino acids long. The J segment lost 2 bases and the V segment lost 5 bases, leaving 7 bases of the junction unmatched. The CDR3 region has the DNA TGTGCCAGCAGCCTGTCAACAGGGGGTAACACTGAAGCTTTCTTT. This gives the protein CASSLSTGGNTEAFF.

This chain joins TRBV19 and TRBJ1-3; no clear D. The germline V gene has CDR1 LNHDA and CDR2 SQIVND (reference sequence). V was cut by 5 bases and J by 0 bases, with 11 bases left in between. This CDR3 is 15 amino acids long. CDR3 nucleotide sequence: TGTGCCAGTAGTGGCAGGATCCGCTCTGGAAACACCATATATTTT. Its translation is CASSGRIRSGNTIYF. Full variable domain (rest looked up from reference TRBV19 and TRBJ1-3): DGGITQSPKYLFRKEGQNVTLSCEQNLNHDAMYWYRQDPGQGLRLIYYSQIVNDFQKGDIAEGYSVSREKKESFPLTVTSAQKNPTAFYLCASSGRIRSGNTIYFGEGSWLTVV.

The chain combines TRBV9 with TRBJ2-7; D is unresolved. V lost 0 bases and J lost 3, with 13 bases in between. The germline V gene encodes CDR1 SGDLS and CDR2 YYNGEE. The CDR3 is 15 amino acids. The CDR3 DNA is TGTGCCAGCAGCGTAGCTATCGGTTTATTCTACGAGCAGTACTTC. Its translation: CASSVAIGLFYEQYF. Variable domain in full (rest from reference TRBV9 and TRBJ2-7): DSGVTQTPKHLITATGQRVTLRCSPRSGDLSVYWYQQSLDQGLQFLIQYYNGEERAKGNILERFSAQQFPDLHSELNLSSLELGDSALYFCASSVAIGLFYEQYFGPGTRLTVT.

This clone came up once. This sequence joins TRBV5-6 and TRBJ1-2; 8 bases align to TRBD1. Germline V CDR1 and CDR2: SGHDT, YYEEEE. The ends lost 4 bases at V and 2 bases at J; junction bases unmatched: 4. The CDR3 sequence is 14 residues long. The CDR3 region has the DNA TGTGCCAGCAGCCGGGACAGGAAGAACTATGGCTACACCTTC. It specifies CASSRDRKNYGYTF.

In its sample, this clone was seen a few times. V gene TRBV5-1 combines with J gene TRBJ1-5, with no clear D. Germline V lookup: CDR1 SGHRS, CDR2 YFSETQ. The CDR3 runs to 17 residues. V lost 0 bases and J 0 bases, leaving 13 bases between the germline ends. The CDR3: CASSLAPADYSNQPQHF. The DNA for the CDR3 is TGCGCCAGCAGCTTGGCCCCGGCAGACTATAGCAATCAGCCCCAGCATTTT.

This chain links TRBV9 with TRBJ1-1; a possible D gene is TRBD1 (5 bases). V lost 10 bases and J 7 bases, leaving 23 bases between the germline ends. The germline V gene encodes CDR1 SGDLS and CDR2 YYNGEE. The CDR3 is 14 amino acids. In DNA, the CDR3 is TGTGCCTTTAGGTGGATGGGGCTGGAACATGAAGCTTTCTTT. This codes for CAFRWMGLEHEAFF.

The chain employs TRBV29-1 and TRBJ2-1, with D perhaps TRBD1 (6 bases). Germline V lookup: CDR1 SQVTM, CDR2 ANQGSEA. The CDR3 is 14 amino acids. The ends were cut back, 6 bases at V and 0 bases at J, with 12 bases in the middle. The CDR3: CSVAGESSYNEQFF. DNA of the CDR3: TGCAGCGTCGCAGGGGAAAGCTCCTACAATGAGCAGTTCTTC.

This chain connects TRBV2 to TRBJ2-1, with 8 positions matching TRBD1. CDR1 SNHLY and CDR2 FYNNEI come from the germline V gene. This CDR3 has 14 residues. V lost 1 base to trimming and J lost 8 bases; unmatched junction nucleotides: 4. The CDR3 nucleotides read TGTGCCAGCAGTGAAGGGACAGGGCACGATGAGCAGTTCTTC. The encoded protein is CASSEGTGHDEQFF.

V usage is TRBV7-3 and J usage is TRBJ1-1; TRBD1 agrees at 8 bases. This CDR3 is 14 amino acids long. The V segment lost 5 bases and the J segment 1 base; nucleotides outside the gene matches: 3. The germline CDR1 and CDR2 sequences are SGHTA and FQGTGA. The CDR3 loop reads CASSLTGANTEAFF. For the CDR3, the DNA is TGTGCCAGCAGCCTGACAGGGGCGAACACTGAAGCTTTCTTT.

The V and J genes are TRBV2 and TRBJ2-7, with 8 bases that match TRBD1. This CDR3 region has 15 residues. The V gene end was trimmed by 5 bases and the J gene end by 0 bases; junction bases not matched to a gene: 6. Germline V CDR1 and CDR2: SNHLY, FYNNEI. The CDR3 is CASSQGQDLSYEQYF. CDR3 nucleotides: TGTGCCAGCAGTCAGGGACAGGACCTCTCCTACGAGCAGTACTTC.

This rearrangement joins TRBV19 to TRBJ1-5; 8 nucleotides agree with TRBD1. The germline V gene encodes CDR1 LNHDA and CDR2 SQIVND (reference sequence). The CDR3 has 15 amino acids. V trimming: 5 bases; J trimming: 4 bases; junction bases outside the gene matches: 7. The CDR3 protein is CASSATGGSNQPQHF. The CDR3 nucleotides are TGTGCCAGTAGTGCTACAGGGGGGAGTAATCAGCCCCAGCATTTT.